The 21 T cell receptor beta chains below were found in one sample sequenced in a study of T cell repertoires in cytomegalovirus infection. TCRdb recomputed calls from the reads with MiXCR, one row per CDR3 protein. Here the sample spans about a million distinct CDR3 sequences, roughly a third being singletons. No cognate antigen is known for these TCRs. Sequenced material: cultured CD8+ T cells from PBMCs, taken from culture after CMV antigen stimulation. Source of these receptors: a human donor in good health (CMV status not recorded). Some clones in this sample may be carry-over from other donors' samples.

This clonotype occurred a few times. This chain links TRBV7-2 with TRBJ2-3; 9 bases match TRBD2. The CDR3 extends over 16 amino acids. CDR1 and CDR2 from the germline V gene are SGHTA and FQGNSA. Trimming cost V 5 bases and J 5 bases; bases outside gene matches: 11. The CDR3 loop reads CASSPQAGGLLDTQYF. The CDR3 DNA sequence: TGTGCCAGCAGCCCCCAGGCGGGGGGGCTTCTAGATACGCAGTATTTT.

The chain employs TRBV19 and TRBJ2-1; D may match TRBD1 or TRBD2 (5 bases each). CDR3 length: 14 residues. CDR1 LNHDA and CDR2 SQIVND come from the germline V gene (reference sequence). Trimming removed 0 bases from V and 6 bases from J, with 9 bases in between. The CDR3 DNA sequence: TGTGCCAGTAGTATAGAGGGGACGGGCAATGAGCAGTTCTTC. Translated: CASSIEGTGNEQFF.

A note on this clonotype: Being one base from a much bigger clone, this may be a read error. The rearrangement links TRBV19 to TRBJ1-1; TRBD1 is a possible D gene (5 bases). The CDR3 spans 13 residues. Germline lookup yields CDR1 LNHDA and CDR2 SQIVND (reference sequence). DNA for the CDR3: TGTGTCAGTAGTATAGGCGGGGGGACTGAAGCTTTCTTT. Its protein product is CVSSIGGGTEAFF.

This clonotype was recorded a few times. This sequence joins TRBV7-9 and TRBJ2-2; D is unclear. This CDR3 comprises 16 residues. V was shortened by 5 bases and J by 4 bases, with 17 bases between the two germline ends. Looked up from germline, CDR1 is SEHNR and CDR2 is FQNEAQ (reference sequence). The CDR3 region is CASSHGRTSVTGELFF. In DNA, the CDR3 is TGTGCCAGCAGCCACGGGCGGACCTCGGTCACCGGGGAGCTGTTTTTT.

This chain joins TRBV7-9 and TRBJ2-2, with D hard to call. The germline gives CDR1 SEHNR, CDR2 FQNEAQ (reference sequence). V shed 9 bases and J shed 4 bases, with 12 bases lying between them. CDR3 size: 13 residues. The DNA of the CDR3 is TGTGCCAGTGCAGTGGGCCTCACCGGGGAGCTGTTTTTT. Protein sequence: CASAVGLTGELFF.

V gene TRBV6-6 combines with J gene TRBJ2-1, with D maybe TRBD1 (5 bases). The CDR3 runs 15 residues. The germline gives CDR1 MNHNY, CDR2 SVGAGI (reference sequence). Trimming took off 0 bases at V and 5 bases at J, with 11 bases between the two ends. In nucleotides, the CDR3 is TGTGCCAGCAGTTACTCGCAGGGTATCCACAATGAGCAGTTCTTC. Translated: CASSYSQGIHNEQFF.

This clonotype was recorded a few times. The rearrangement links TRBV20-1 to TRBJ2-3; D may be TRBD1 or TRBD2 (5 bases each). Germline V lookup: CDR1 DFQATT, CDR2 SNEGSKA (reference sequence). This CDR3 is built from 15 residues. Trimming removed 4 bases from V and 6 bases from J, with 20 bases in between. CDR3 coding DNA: TGCAGTGCTATACCCGAACTAGGGGCTTCGGATACGCAGTATTTT. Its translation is CSAIPELGASDTQYF.

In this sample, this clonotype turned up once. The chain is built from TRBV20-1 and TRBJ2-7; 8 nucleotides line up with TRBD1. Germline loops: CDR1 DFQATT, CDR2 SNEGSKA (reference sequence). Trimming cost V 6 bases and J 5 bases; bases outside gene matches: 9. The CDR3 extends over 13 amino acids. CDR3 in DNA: TGCAGTGCCTCAGGGGGCTTAGCACACGAGCAGTACGTC. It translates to CSASGGLAHEQYV.

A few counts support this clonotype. The CDR3 DNA follows: TGCGCCAGCAGCCTGAACCGGGACAACACTGAAGCTTTCTTT. It specifies CASSLNRDNTEAFF. V is TRBV4-1 and J is TRBJ1-1; the D gene is possibly TRBD1 (5 bases). Germline V CDR1 and CDR2: MGHRA, YSYEKL. Trimming removed 4 bases at V and 2 bases at J, with 11 bases between. CDR3 length equals 14 residues.

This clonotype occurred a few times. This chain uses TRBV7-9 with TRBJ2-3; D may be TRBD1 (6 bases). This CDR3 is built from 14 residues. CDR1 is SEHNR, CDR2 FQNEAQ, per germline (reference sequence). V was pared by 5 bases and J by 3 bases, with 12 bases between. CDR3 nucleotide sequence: TGTGCCAGCAGCAAGGACAGTACGACAGATACGCAGTATTTT. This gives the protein CASSKDSTTDTQYF.

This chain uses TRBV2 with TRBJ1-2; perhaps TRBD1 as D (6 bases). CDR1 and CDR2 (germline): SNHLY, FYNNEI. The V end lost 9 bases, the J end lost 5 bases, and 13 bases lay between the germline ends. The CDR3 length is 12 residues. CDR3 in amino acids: CARRTEDYGYTF. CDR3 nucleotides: TGTGCCAGACGGACAGAAGATTATGGCTACACCTTC. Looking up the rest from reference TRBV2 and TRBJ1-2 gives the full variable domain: EPEVTQTPSHQVTQMGQEVILRCVPISNHLYFYWYRQILGQKVEFLVSFYNNEISEKSEIFDDQFSVERPDGSNFTLKIRSTKLEDSAMYFCARRTEDYGYTFGSGTRLTVV.

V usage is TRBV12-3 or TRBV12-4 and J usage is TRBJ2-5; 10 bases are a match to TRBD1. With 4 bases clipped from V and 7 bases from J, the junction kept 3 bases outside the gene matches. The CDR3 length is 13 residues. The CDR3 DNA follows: TGTGCCAGCAGTTCCGGGACAGGGGTGACCCAGTACTTC. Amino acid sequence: CASSSGTGVTQYF.

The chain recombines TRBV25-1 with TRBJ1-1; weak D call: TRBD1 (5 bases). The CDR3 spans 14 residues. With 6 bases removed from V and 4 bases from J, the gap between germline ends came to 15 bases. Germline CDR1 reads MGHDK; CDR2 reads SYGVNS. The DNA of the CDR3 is TGTGCCAGCAGCTCGGGACCGGCGGTCACTGAAGCTTTCTTT. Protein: CASSSGPAVTEAFF.

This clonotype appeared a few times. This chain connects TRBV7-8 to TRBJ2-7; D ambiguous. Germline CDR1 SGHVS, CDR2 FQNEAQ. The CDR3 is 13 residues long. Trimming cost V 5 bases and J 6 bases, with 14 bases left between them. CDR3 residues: CASSPPGRVEQYV. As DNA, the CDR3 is TGTGCCAGCAGCCCCCCCGGCCGGGTCGAGCAGTACGTC.

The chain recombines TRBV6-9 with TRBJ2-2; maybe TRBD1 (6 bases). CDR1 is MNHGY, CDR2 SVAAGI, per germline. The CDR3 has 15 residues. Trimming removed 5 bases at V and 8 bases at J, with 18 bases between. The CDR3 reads CASSGPGHSIGELFF. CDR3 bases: TGTGCCAGCAGTGGTCCGGGACACTCGATAGGGGAGCTGTTTTTT.

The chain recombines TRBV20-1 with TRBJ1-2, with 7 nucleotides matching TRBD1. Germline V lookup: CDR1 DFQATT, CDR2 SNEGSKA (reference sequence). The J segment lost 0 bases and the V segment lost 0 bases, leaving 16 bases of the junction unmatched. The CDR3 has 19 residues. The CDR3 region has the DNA TGCAGTGCTAGAGATTTAGCTTGGACAGGCCCGGAGACTAACTATGGCTACACCTTC. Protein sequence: CSARDLAWTGPETNYGYTF.

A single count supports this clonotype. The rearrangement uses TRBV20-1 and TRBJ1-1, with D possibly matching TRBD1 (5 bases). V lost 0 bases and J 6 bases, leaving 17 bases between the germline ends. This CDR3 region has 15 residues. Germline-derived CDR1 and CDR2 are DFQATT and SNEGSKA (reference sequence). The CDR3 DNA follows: TGCAGTGCTAGAGATCTAGCGACAGCAGATTCTGAAGCTTTCTTT. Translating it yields CSARDLATADSEAFF.

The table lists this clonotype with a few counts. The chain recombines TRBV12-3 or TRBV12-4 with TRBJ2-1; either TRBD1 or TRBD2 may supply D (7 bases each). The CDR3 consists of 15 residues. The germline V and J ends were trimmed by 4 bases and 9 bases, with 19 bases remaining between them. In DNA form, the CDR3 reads TGTGCCAGCAGTTCGCCAGGGGGGGGTTTAGTTGAGCAGTTCTTC. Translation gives CASSSPGGGLVEQFF.

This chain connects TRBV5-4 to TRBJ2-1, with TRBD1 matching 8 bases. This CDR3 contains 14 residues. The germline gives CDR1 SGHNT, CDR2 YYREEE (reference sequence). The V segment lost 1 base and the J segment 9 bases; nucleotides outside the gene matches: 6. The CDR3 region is CASSLWTGLGEQFF. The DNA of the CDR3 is TGTGCCAGCAGCTTGTGGACAGGGCTGGGTGAGCAGTTCTTC.

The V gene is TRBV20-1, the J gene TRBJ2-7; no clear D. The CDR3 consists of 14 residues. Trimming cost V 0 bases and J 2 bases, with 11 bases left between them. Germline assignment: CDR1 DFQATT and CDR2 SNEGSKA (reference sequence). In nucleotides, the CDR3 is TGCAGTGCTAGAGATCTTAAGGCAGCCTACGAGCAGTACGTC. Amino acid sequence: CSARDLKAAYEQYV.

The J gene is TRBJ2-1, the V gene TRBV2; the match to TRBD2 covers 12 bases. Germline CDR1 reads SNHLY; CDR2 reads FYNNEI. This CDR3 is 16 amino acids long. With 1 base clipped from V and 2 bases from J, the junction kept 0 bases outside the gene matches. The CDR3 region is CASSEGLAGAYNEQFF. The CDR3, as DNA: TGTGCCAGCAGTGAAGGACTAGCGGGGGCCTACAATGAGCAGTTCTTC.